This record covers a single TCR beta chain. The count of this clone is one. Its antigen specificity is not known. Base quality data are lacking; no much larger clone is found one base away. The sample belongs to a study of beta chain features in type 1 diabetes (dated by TCRdb to about 2018). Turning to the overall study: No differences in mean age, gender distribution, total cell number or subset yield were found between patients and healthy donors. A total of 107,917,701 sorted cells were examined across all samples, and the number of cells per subset was strongly correlated with RNA yield. In the study, TCRB repertoires of sorted circulating CD4+ T cell subsets from recently diagnosed type 1 diabetes patients were compared with those of matched healthy donors. Naive and central memory subsets were obtained from all 30 or so donors, but regulatory and stem cell-like memory subsets were isolated from only 8 patients and 8 healthy donors.

CDR1 and CDR2, looked up from the germline V gene (reference sequence), are LNHNV and YYDKDF. V is reduced by 4 bases and J by 0 bases, leaving a spacing of 13 bases between them. The CDR3 starts with the cysteine, ends with the phenylalanine, and has 15 residues. The read is trimmed to its CDR3 DNA, 45 bases read in frame from base 1. The investigation overall reported the following: Patients with type 1 diabetes made fewer insertions and deleted more nucleotides at VDJ recombination sites, implying thymic rearrangement abnormalities. Because the HLA sub-analyses included only small numbers of individuals, any influence of HLA type on TCRB rearrangement was left unresolved. Shorter templates might have been favored by PCR, but patient and control samples were amplified and corrected together, so both groups would have been affected equally by any skew. Naive, central memory and regulatory TCRB repertoires appeared more similar among patients than among healthy donors. A moderate but significant shortening of TCRB CDR3 length was observed in type 1 diabetes patients in all four CD4+ subsets. Because cDNA was sequenced instead of genomic DNA, highly expressing activated cells could be over-represented, though the groups showed no difference in activation or CD3 levels.

The entire amount of isolated RNA was reverse transcribed using the High Capacity cDNA Reverse Transcription Kit, so the sequenced TCRB transcripts were expressed ones. Deep immunoSEQ sequencing was applied to naive, central memory and regulatory T cell samples, giving an average of about 3.6 million total reads per sample. Sorted cells were lysed in RLT buffer, and RNA was extracted using DNase-treated RNeasy Micro or Mini kits according to cell number. To prevent cross-contamination, each cell subset was processed individually, whereas patient and healthy donor samples were processed jointly. The immunoSEQ multiplex PCR was used to amplify TCRB sequences from cDNA, yielding 87-bp fragments that span the CDR3 region. Amplicons were sequenced on the Illumina HiSeq platform. For the original study's pipeline: Synthetic template baselines were used to correct PCR bias computationally, reads within Hamming distance 2 were collapsed, and singletons that could not be merged were discarded. By aligning reads against IMGT, V, D and J genes, CDR3 length, and insertions or deletions at six rearrangement sites were assigned. Within each subset, clonotype counts were normalized to sorted cell number, and only after that were true diversity and Gini coefficients computed with the tcR R package. The overlap coefficient, calculated on TCRB nucleotide sequences, was used to measure repertoire sharing. Not all clones reach the TCRdb copy of this immuneACCESS table, which keeps in-frame sequences only. Checked studies attribute under half of the gap to unresolved V genes and leave the rest unexplained. V and J calls and clone size are as listed in that table; D and trimming were resolved from the DNA. The sample yields about 45,000 clones; roughly half were counted once. The ten largest make up less than 2.5% of the sample.

A single peripheral blood draw of about 116 mL on average was collected from each donor into heparinised tubes. Naive, central memory, regulatory and stem cell-like memory CD4+ T cells were sorted on a BD FACSAria II using a panel including CD45RO, CCR7, CD25, CD127, CD95 and CD27. A purity above 95% was achieved for all sorted populations. PBMCs were isolated right away by Lymphoprep density gradient centrifugation and were stained directly, without culture. To minimize batch effects, samples were stained and sorted in pairs, one healthy donor with one patient per experiment. Sequencing was carried out using Tregs from blood. The meaning of the sample's cell subset or site label: regulatory CD4+ T cells. In this chain, TRBV15 is recombined with TRBJ2-7; the D gene is possibly TRBD2, with 6 bases matching. This clonotype was sampled from a woman younger than 30 in good health. The CDR3 sequence is CATSKQRASSYEQYF. Here is the DNA: TGTGCCACCAGCAAGCAGCGGGCAAGCTCCTACGAGCAGTACTTC.